The 13 T cell receptor beta chains listed next were all sequenced from one sample in a study of PD-L1 blockade in urothelial cancer. The assay was immunoSEQ multiplex PCR, and TCRdb's table has in-frame clones only and misses some. The repertoire includes under 150,000 clones, around nine tenths of them detected once, and more than 1.5% sits in the top ten. The time point: peripheral blood 6 weeks after treatment start. The sample here was PBMCs, taken around atezolizumab (anti-PD-L1) treatment. All receptors come from a man between 60 and 75 years old with urothelial cancer.

The chain's CDR3 is CASSVDRGGTEAFF. CDR3 nucleotides: TGCGCCAGCAGCGTGGACAGGGGTGGCACTGAAGCTTTCTTT. The chain joins TRBV5-1 to TRBJ1-1; 9 bases are a match to TRBD1. The CDR3 loop spans 14 amino acids. Germline V lookup: CDR1 SGHRS, CDR2 YFSETQ. The V segment lost 4 bases and the J segment 4 bases; nucleotides outside the gene matches: 5.

The chain carries TRBV15 and TRBJ2-7; a possible D gene is TRBD2 (7 bases). The CDR3 has 16 residues. Germline-derived CDR1 and CDR2 are LNHNV and YYDKDF (reference sequence). Trimming cost V 1 base and J 2 bases, with 15 bases left between them. This CDR3 reads CATSRGGASGTYEQYF. The CDR3 nucleotides are TGTGCCACCAGCAGAGGGGGGGCTAGCGGAACCTACGAGCAGTACTTC.

The rearrangement joins TRBV5-1 to TRBJ1-4, with D perhaps matching TRBD1 (5 bases). This CDR3 has 14 amino acids. The V end lost 4 bases, the J end lost 6 bases, and 13 bases lay between the germline ends. Germline lookup yields CDR1 SGHRS and CDR2 YFSETQ. This chain's CDR3 is CASSPGGEYEKLFF. The CDR3 nucleotides are TGCGCCAGCAGCCCGGGGGGGGAGTATGAAAAACTGTTTTTT.

The chain combines TRBV6-5 with TRBJ2-1; a possible D gene is TRBD2 (6 bases). Trimming stripped 2 bases from V and 16 bases from J, with 12 bases between. The CDR3 consists of 11 residues. Germline CDR1 MNHEY, CDR2 SVGAGI. CDR3 protein: CASSYGGFGFF. The CDR3 nucleotides read TGTGCCAGCAGTTACGGGGGGTTTGGCTTCTTC.

The V gene is TRBV5-1, the J gene TRBJ1-6, with D unclear. Trimming took 3 bases from V and 10 from J, leaving 17 bases between them. This CDR3 contains 15 residues. Germline V gives CDR1 SGHRS, CDR2 YFSETQ. CDR3 coding DNA: TGCGCCAGCAGCTCGTCCGCGGGGATGGAGTCACCCCTCCACTTT. Translating gives CASSSSAGMESPLHF.

The chain has TRBV7-2 and TRBJ1-1, with no clear D. Trimming took 5 bases from V and 3 from J, leaving 13 bases between them. Germline lookup yields CDR1 SGHTA and CDR2 FQGNSA. The CDR3 runs to 14 residues. The CDR3 reads CASSPRNGYTEAFF. The CDR3 nucleotides are TGTGCCAGCAGCCCGAGGAACGGGTACACTGAAGCTTTCTTT.

This rearrangement joins TRBV4-2 to TRBJ2-3; 7 bases are a match to TRBD1. V was clipped by 1 base and J by 1 base; unmatched bases: 14. CDR1 is LGHNA, CDR2 YNFKEQ, per germline. The CDR3 runs to 19 residues. The chain's CDR3 is CASSQVSPGTAFRTDTQYF. Here the CDR3 DNA reads TGTGCCAGCAGCCAAGTTAGTCCCGGGACAGCCTTTCGCACAGATACGCAGTATTTT.

This clone was recorded once. The chain carries TRBV5-1 and TRBJ2-2, with 8 bases that match TRBD2. Per germline, CDR1 SGHRS and CDR2 YFSETQ. This CDR3 spans 14 amino acids. V lost 3 bases, J lost 5 bases, and 3 bases stayed unmatched. The CDR3 DNA sequence: TGCGCCAGCAGCTCCCTAGCGGGTACCGGGGAGCTGTTTTTT. Protein product: CASSSLAGTGELFF.

The chain joins TRBV19 to TRBJ1-5, with D uncertain. Germline CDR1 and CDR2: LNHDA and SQIVND (reference sequence). This CDR3 is built from 15 residues. V was clipped by 1 base and J by 3 bases, with 10 bases between them. The CDR3: CASSIAPGNNQPQHF. The CDR3 nucleotides read TGTGCCAGTAGTATAGCCCCGGGAAACAATCAGCCCCAGCATTTT.

The chain joins TRBV4-3 to TRBJ1-5; D is undetermined. Trimming took 0 bases from V and 6 from J, leaving 15 bases between them. The CDR3 is 16 residues long. Germline values: CDR1 LGHNA, CDR2 YSLEER. CDR3 sequence (DNA): TGCGCCAGCAGCCAAGATCCTTGGGTTCCGGGTCAGCCCCAGCATTTT. This sequence encodes CASSQDPWVPGQPQHF.

The rearrangement joins TRBV19 to TRBJ2-1; TRBD1 aligns across 9 bases. The CDR3 has 15 residues. Germline V gene data show CDR1 as LNHDA and CDR2 as SQIVND (reference sequence). The V segment lost 10 bases and the J segment 4 bases; nucleotides outside the gene matches: 11. DNA of the CDR3: TGTGCCACCCAATCGCCGGGGACAGGGTACAATGAGCAGTTCTTC. Translation gives CATQSPGTGYNEQFF.

The chain has TRBV7-3 and TRBJ2-3, with 12 bases identical to TRBD2. V shed 5 bases and J 2 bases; nucleotides not matched to a gene: 5. The CDR3 length is 16 residues. CDR1 is SGHTA, CDR2 FQGTGA, per germline. In DNA, the CDR3 is TGTGCCAGCAGCGCCCGACTAGCGGGGGACACAGATACGCAGTATTTT. This encodes CASSARLAGDTDTQYF.

V is TRBV6-6 and J is TRBJ1-5, with a possible D match to TRBD1 (5 bases). The CDR3 runs 14 residues. Germline CDR1 and CDR2: MNHNY and SVGAGI (reference sequence). V lost 7 bases to trimming and J lost 2 bases, with 12 bases between them. The CDR3 reads CASTEAGGNQPQHF. The CDR3 bases are TGTGCCAGCACCGAGGCGGGGGGCAATCAGCCCCAGCATTTT.